One and the same sample provided the 19 T cell receptor beta chains below, sequenced in a study of technical replicates of blood from a few donors. Assay: immunoSEQ multiplex PCR; the TCRdb copy retains only in-frame clones and omits some. The sample carries around 80,000 clones, approximately 94% recorded once. The sequencing sample was made of T cells isolated from PBMCs. These receptors were collected from a human donor in good health.

The chain has TRBV12-5 and TRBJ2-1; 8 bases map to TRBD2. This CDR3 is built from 14 residues. In germline, CDR1 is LGHNT, CDR2 FRNRAP. The trim removed 7 bases at V and 5 bases at J, leaving 7 bases unmatched. CDR3 DNA sequence: TGTGCTAGTGCCAAAGCGGGAGTAAACAATGAGCAGTTCTTC. Protein product: CASAKAGVNNEQFF. Supplemented by reference TRBV12-5 and TRBJ2-1, the full variable domain reads DARVTQTPRHKVTEMGQEVTMRCQPILGHNTVFWYRQTMMQGLELLAYFRNRAPLDDSGMPKDRFSAEMPDATLATLKIQPSEPRDSAVYFCASAKAGVNNEQFFGPGTRLTVL.

This clone was detected once. V and J are TRBV9 and TRBJ1-1, with D maybe TRBD1 (5 bases). CDR1 is SGDLS and CDR2 is YYNGEE in the germline V gene. The CDR3 sequence is 13 residues long. V lost 4 bases to trimming and J lost 10 bases, with 17 bases between them. In nucleotides, the CDR3 is TGTGCCAGCAGCTCTCACCCCGGGGGAGCAGCTTTCTTT. Encoded protein: CASSSHPGGAAFF.

The V gene is TRBV7-9, the J gene TRBJ2-7, with 12 bases matching TRBD2. There are 17 residues in the CDR3. From germline, CDR1 is SEHNR and CDR2 FQNEAQ (reference sequence). The V and J ends lost 1 base and 2 bases, in that order; junction bases with no gene match: 6. DNA for the CDR3: TGTGCCAGCAGCTTAGGTAGGACTAGCGGGACTCCCTACGAGCAGTACTTC. Its translation: CASSLGRTSGTPYEQYF.

The J gene is TRBJ1-5, the V gene TRBV7-2; TRBD1 aligns across 7 bases. The CDR3 runs to 13 residues. V gave up 3 bases and J gave up 6 bases; unmatched junction bases: 2. The germline CDR1 and CDR2 sequences are SGHTA and FQGNSA. CDR3 in DNA: TGTGCCAGCAGCTTCTACAGGGGTCAGCCCCAGCATTTT. This translates into CASSFYRGQPQHF.

This sequence joins TRBV11-3 and TRBJ2-2; 10 bases match TRBD2. Germline lookup yields CDR1 SGHNT and CDR2 YENEEA. CDR3 size: 16 residues. Unmatched junction bases numbered 7, after V lost 6 bases and J lost 3 bases. The chain's CDR3 is CASSHRTSGYTGELFF. The CDR3 bases are TGTGCCAGCAGTCACCGGACTAGCGGTTACACCGGGGAGCTGTTTTTT.

J is TRBJ1-2 and V is TRBV6-6, with TRBD1 matching 8 bases. The CDR3 runs to 14 residues. Germline CDR1 MNHNY, CDR2 SVGAGI (reference sequence). Losses at the gene ends were 5 bases for V and 7 bases for J; bases not matched to a gene: 9. The CDR3 DNA sequence: TGTGCCAGCAGTGGACCGGACAGGGAATCTGGCTACACCTTC. This translates into CASSGPDRESGYTF.

The chain couples TRBV9 to TRBJ2-2; 7 nucleotides line up with TRBD2. The germline CDR1 and CDR2 sequences are SGDLS and YYNGEE. Trimming removed 0 bases from V and 1 base from J; junction bases left unmatched: 0. CDR3 size: 15 residues. The CDR3 region is CASSVGGGNTGELFF. CDR3 DNA sequence: TGTGCCAGCAGCGTAGGCGGGGGGAACACCGGGGAGCTGTTTTTT.

The J gene is TRBJ1-5, the V gene TRBV19; D gene uncertain. Germline CDR1 is LNHDA and CDR2 is SQIVND (reference sequence). With 1 base removed from V and 9 bases from J, the gap between germline ends came to 10 bases. The CDR3 covers 13 residues. In DNA, the CDR3 is TGTGCCAGTAGTATAGGACTGACCGGGCCCCAGCATTTT. This encodes CASSIGLTGPQHF.

The rearrangement joins TRBV2 to TRBJ1-1; TRBD1 might be the D (5 bases). Trimming shortened V by 4 bases and J by 10 bases, and 16 bases separated the two germline ends. Germline CDR1 and CDR2: SNHLY and FYNNEI. The CDR3 has 13 amino acids. CDR3 sequence reads: CASSVARAPVAFF. The CDR3, as DNA: TGTGCCAGCAGTGTTGCCAGGGCCCCTGTAGCTTTCTTT.

The chain links TRBV30 to TRBJ2-7; 9 nucleotides align to TRBD1. Unmatched junction bases numbered 6, after V lost 4 bases and J lost 5 bases. The V gene's germline CDR1 is GTSNPN and CDR2 SVGIG (reference sequence). The CDR3 length is 13 residues. The DNA of the CDR3 is TGTGCCTGGACCGGGACAGGGAACGACGAGCAGTACTTC. As protein: CAWTGTGNDEQYF. The whole variable domain, filled in from reference TRBV30 and TRBJ2-7, reads SQTIHQWPATLVQPVGSPLSLECTVEGTSNPNLYWYRQAAGRGLQLLFYSVGIGQISSEVPQNLSASRPQDRQFILSSKKLLLSDSGFYLCAWTGTGNDEQYFGPGTRLTVT.

This rearrangement joins TRBV5-1 to TRBJ2-7, with D maybe TRBD2 (5 bases). The ends were cut back, 2 bases at V and 7 bases at J, with 19 bases in the middle. The CDR3 is made up of 15 amino acids. CDR1 is SGHRS, CDR2 YFSETQ, per germline. As DNA, the CDR3 is TGCGCCAGCAGCTTCACCTGGACCGCCCGGGAAGAGCAGTACTTC. Amino acid sequence: CASSFTWTAREEQYF.

The chain employs TRBV7-6 and TRBJ2-7, with no clear D. The CDR3 covers 10 residues. V lost 3 bases to trimming and J lost 9 bases, with 6 bases between them. Germline lookup yields CDR1 SGHVS and CDR2 FNYEAQ. The DNA for the CDR3 is TGTGCCAGCAGCTTTTACTCGCAGTACTTC. Protein sequence: CASSFYSQYF.

The chain is built from TRBV7-9 and TRBJ2-7, with a possible D match to TRBD1 (6 bases). The CDR3 covers 13 residues. In germline, CDR1 is SEHNR, CDR2 FQNEAQ (reference sequence). V was shortened by 5 bases and J by 5 bases, with 13 bases between the two germline ends. The CDR3 bases are TGTGCCAGCAGCACGCCAGGGGATAACGAGCAGTACTTC. Translation gives CASSTPGDNEQYF.

The V call is TRBV5-5, the J call TRBJ2-7; possible D gene TRBD1, 6 bases. The germline CDR1 and CDR2 sequences are SGHKS and YYEKEE (reference sequence). The CDR3 loop spans 15 amino acids. Deletions cut 0 bases from V and 2 bases from J, with 12 bases between. CDR3 region: CASSLAVRGAYEQYF. CDR3 sequence (DNA): TGTGCCAGCAGCTTGGCCGTCAGGGGTGCCTACGAGCAGTACTTC.

The chain employs TRBV9 and TRBJ2-3, with 9 bases fitting TRBD2. Germline V gene data show CDR1 as SGDLS and CDR2 as YYNGEE. The CDR3 contains 16 residues. With V trimmed by 0 bases and J by 2 bases, 4 bases remained unmatched. This CDR3 reads CASSVGSSGNTDTQYF. DNA for the CDR3: TGTGCCAGCAGCGTAGGGTCTAGCGGGAACACAGATACGCAGTATTTT.

V and J are TRBV19 and TRBJ1-4; the match to TRBD1 covers 8 bases. Per the germline V gene, CDR1 is LNHDA and CDR2 is SQIVND (reference sequence). The CDR3 contains 13 residues. V trimming: 8 bases; J trimming: 8 bases; junction bases outside the gene matches: 7. This CDR3 is CASGSTGVEKLFF. The CDR3 nucleotides read TGTGCCAGTGGATCGACAGGGGTGGAAAAACTGTTTTTT.

The V and J genes are TRBV11-2 and TRBJ1-1; possible D gene TRBD1, 6 bases. The V gene lost 8 bases and the J gene lost 1 base, with 17 bases spanning the gap. This CDR3 spans 15 amino acids. The germline CDR1 and CDR2 sequences are SGHAT and FQNNGV. Here the CDR3 DNA reads TGTGCCAGCTTTGCAAAGGGGGAGAAGAACACTGAAGCTTTCTTT. Its protein is CASFAKGEKNTEAFF.

The chain joins TRBV15 to TRBJ1-5; D is unresolved. V lost 0 bases, J lost 5 bases, and 11 bases lay in between. The germline gives CDR1 LNHNV, CDR2 YYDKDF (reference sequence). The CDR3 is 15 residues long. CDR3 coding DNA: TGTGCCACCAGCAGAGATGGGTTGCGGGATCAGCCCCAGCATTTT. Translation: CATSRDGLRDQPQHF.

CDR3 in DNA: TGTGCCAGCGGCAACGGGGTGGAATCCTACGAGCAGTACTTC. Amino acid sequence: CASGNGVESYEQYF. This chain uses TRBV6-5 with TRBJ2-7; D might be TRBD2 (5 bases). The V gene's germline CDR1 is MNHEY and CDR2 SVGAGI. V lost 8 bases to trimming and J lost 1 base, with 15 bases between them. The CDR3 is 14 residues long.